This T cell receptor (beta chain) was obtained from a study of yellow fever vaccine responses in identical twins. Study-wide results and limits: Twins' vaccine T cell responses reportedly seemed partly convergent and partly personalized.

Notes on this clonotype: Its antigen is not identified.

This CDR3 contains 12 residues. V lost 4 bases, J lost 4 bases, and 3 bases stayed unmatched. The V gene's germline CDR1 is SQVTM and CDR2 ANQGSEA. Each CDR3 protein gets one entry after TCRdb re-called the RT-PCR reads with MiXCR. Of 30,000 to 40,000 distinct CDR3 sequences in the sample, less than 70% were seen once. The starting material was T cells from blood (PBMCs), unsorted or a sorted subset (not recorded which), obtained before or after yellow fever vaccination (not recorded which). The rearrangement uses TRBV29-1 and TRBJ2-7; TRBD1 aligns across 8 bases. The TCR was taken from a woman aged 18-29 years who received the yellow fever vaccine. The CDR3: CSVARQGYEQYF. In DNA, the CDR3 is TGCAGCGTTGCACGACAGGGGTACGAGCAGTACTTC.